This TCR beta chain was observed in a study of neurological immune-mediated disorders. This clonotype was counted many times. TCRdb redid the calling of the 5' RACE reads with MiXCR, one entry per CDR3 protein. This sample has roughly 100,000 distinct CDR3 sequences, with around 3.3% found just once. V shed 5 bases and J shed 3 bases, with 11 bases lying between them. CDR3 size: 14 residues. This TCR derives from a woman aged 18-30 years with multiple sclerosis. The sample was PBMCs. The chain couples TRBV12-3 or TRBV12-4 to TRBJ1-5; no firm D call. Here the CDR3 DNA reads TGTGCCAGCAGTAACGGACGGGTCAATCAGCCCCAGCATTTT. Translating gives CASSNGRVNQPQHF.